The 21 T cell receptor beta chains below come from one sample, sequenced in a study of PD-1 blockade in classical Hodgkin lymphoma. Data came from immunoSEQ multiplex PCR; TCRdb stores just in-frame clones and leaves some out. The profile shows 7,400 or so clones, 75% to 80% of them singletons. As to time point: cycle 4 day 1 (C4D1), after more than five weeks of nivolumab. All the patients suffered relapse after autologous stem cell transplantation, and brentuximab vedotin exposure differed. Thawed PBMCs supplied CD8+ T cells via magnetic negative selection. Sequencing used CD8+ T cells from blood, obtained before the fourth cycle of nivolumab. The receptors were gathered from a human donor with classical Hodgkin lymphoma.

The gene calls are TRBV5-6 and TRBJ2-1; 8 positions agree with TRBD2. The V gene's germline CDR1 is SGHDT and CDR2 YYEEEE. J was trimmed by 1 base and V by 2 bases; bases with no gene match: 2. The CDR3 is 15 amino acids. CDR3 protein: CASSFLAGSYNEQFF. CDR3 DNA: TGTGCCAGCAGCTTTCTAGCGGGTTCCTACAATGAGCAGTTCTTC.

This clone was detected only a few times. The chain has TRBV5-5 and TRBJ1-2, with no clear D. V was trimmed by 2 bases and J by 1 base, leaving 6 bases between them. The CDR3 totals 13 residues. The germline gives CDR1 SGHKS, CDR2 YYEKEE (reference sequence). The CDR3, as DNA: TGTGCCAGCAGCTTTGACCTTAACTATGGCTACACCTTC. It yields the protein CASSFDLNYGYTF.

This chain uses TRBV19 with TRBJ1-2; a possible D gene is TRBD1 (6 bases). This CDR3 has 11 residues. Germline CDR1 LNHDA, CDR2 SQIVND (reference sequence). Trimming left V 7 bases short and J 9 bases short, with 12 bases between. The CDR3: CASKGQWRYTF. In DNA, the CDR3 is TGTGCCAGTAAGGGACAATGGCGCTACACCTTC.

This sequence joins TRBV5-8 and TRBJ1-1; D unclear. CDR1 is SGHTS, CDR2 YDEGEE, per germline. Trimming left V 4 bases short and J 1 base short, with 8 bases between. The CDR3 has 13 amino acids. The CDR3 DNA sequence: TGTGCCAGCAGCGCCGACACGAACACTGAAGCTTTCTTT. Translation gives CASSADTNTEAFF.

The chain recombines TRBV19 with TRBJ2-7, with a tentative D call TRBD1 (6 bases). The CDR3 has 14 residues. Trimming stripped 7 bases from V and 4 bases from J, with 17 bases between. Looked up from germline, CDR1 is LNHDA and CDR2 is SQIVND (reference sequence). As DNA, the CDR3 is TGTGCCAGTAAGGAAGCAGGGGAAAGGTACGAGCAGTACTTC. The encoded protein is CASKEAGERYEQYF.

The J gene is TRBJ2-1, the V gene TRBV29-1; D ambiguous. The germline V and J ends were trimmed by 3 bases and 0 bases, with 6 bases remaining between them. Germline assignment: CDR1 SQVTM and CDR2 ANQGSEA. CDR3 size: 13 residues. The CDR3: CSVEESSYNEQFF. As DNA, the CDR3 is TGCAGCGTTGAGGAATCCTCCTACAATGAGCAGTTCTTC.

The V and J genes are TRBV4-1 and TRBJ2-3; no reliable D call. The V end was cut by 0 bases, the J end by 8 bases, with 9 bases between. Germline V CDR1 and CDR2: MGHRA, YSYEKL. CDR3 length: 13 amino acids. The CDR3 DNA follows: TGCGCCAGCAGCCAAGATTTGGCTGCTACGCAGTATTTT. It is translated as CASSQDLAATQYF.

This clone is categorized as medium-sized. The chain combines TRBV5-6 with TRBJ1-1; 7 bases are a match to TRBD1. The germline CDR1 and CDR2 sequences are SGHDT and YYEEEE. CDR3 size: 12 residues. V shed 3 bases, J shed 4 bases, and the junction held 0 bases outside the gene matches. The CDR3 nucleotides are TGTGCCAGCAGCTCAGGGGGCACTGAAGCTTTCTTT. As protein: CASSSGGTEAFF.

The chain recombines TRBV5-6 with TRBJ1-3, with D uncertain. This CDR3 has 15 amino acids. V gave up 2 bases and J gave up 4 bases, with 13 bases separating them. Germline-derived CDR1 and CDR2 are SGHDT and YYEEEE. CDR3 coding DNA: TGTGCCAGCAGCTTTCTGGGCAATTCGGGAAACACCATATATTTT. It is translated as CASSFLGNSGNTIYF.

This chain links TRBV4-1 with TRBJ2-5, with D perhaps matching TRBD2 (5 bases). There are 15 residues in the CDR3. Trimming took 3 bases from V and 5 from J, leaving 16 bases between them. In germline, CDR1 is MGHRA, CDR2 YSYEKL. CDR3 sequence: CASSHTSSGYETQYF. Here the CDR3 DNA reads TGCGCCAGCAGCCATACCTCATCGGGGTATGAGACCCAGTACTTC.

The chain links TRBV28 to TRBJ2-7, with 9 bases lining up with TRBD2. With 2 bases clipped from V and 5 bases from J, the junction kept 13 bases outside the gene matches. This CDR3 region has 17 residues. Germline CDR1 MDHEN, CDR2 SYDVKM. CDR3 in amino acids: CASSLRLMREGQDEQYF. The DNA of the CDR3 is TGTGCCAGCAGTTTACGCCTCATGCGGGAGGGCCAGGACGAGCAGTACTTC. Full variable domain (remainder filled in from reference TRBV28 and TRBJ2-7): DVKVTQSSRYLVKRTGEKVFLECVQDMDHENMFWYRQDPGLGLRLIYFSYDVKMKEKGDIPEGYSVSREKKERFSLILESASTNQTSMYLCASSLRLMREGQDEQYFGPGTRLTVT.

The table lists this clone with a count of one. The chain couples TRBV16 to TRBJ2-1; D uncertain. Germline lookup yields CDR1 KGHSY and CDR2 FQNENV. This CDR3 is 13 amino acids long. Trimming left V 5 bases short and J 4 bases short, with 9 bases between. The CDR3 spells CASSTGGYNEQFF. CDR3 bases: TGTGCCAGCAGCACTGGTGGTTACAATGAGCAGTTCTTC.

This rearrangement joins TRBV7-9 to TRBJ2-1, with 7 bases fitting TRBD2. The germline CDR1 and CDR2 sequences are SEHNR and FQNEAQ (reference sequence). V dropped 1 base and J dropped 4; count of bases not matched to a gene: 4. This CDR3 has 15 amino acids. For the CDR3, the DNA is TGTGCCAGCAGCTTAGGAGCGGGGTTATACAATGAGCAGTTCTTC. It yields the protein CASSLGAGLYNEQFF.

This chain uses TRBV7-9 with TRBJ2-5; D is undetermined. Trimming took off 1 base at V and 9 bases at J, with 6 bases between the two ends. The CDR3 has 11 residues. Germline V gene sequence: CDR1 SEHNR, CDR2 FQNEAQ (reference sequence). The CDR3 DNA sequence: TGTGCCAGCAGCTTAGGGGGTCCCCAGTACTTC. This codes for CASSLGGPQYF.

This clone occurred once. The chain carries TRBV28 and TRBJ2-4; tentatively, D is TRBD1 (6 bases). The CDR3 runs to 13 residues. V was pared by 6 bases and J by 10 bases, with 16 bases between. From germline, CDR1 is MDHEN and CDR2 SYDVKM. CDR3 amino acids: CASSYLPQGIQYF. CDR3 bases: TGTGCCAGCAGCTACCTCCCTCAGGGGATTCAGTACTTC.

V gene TRBV5-6 combines with J gene TRBJ1-2, with D maybe TRBD1 (6 bases). Between the trimmed V and J ends, which lost 3 bases and 6 bases, there was a span of 24 bases. In germline, CDR1 is SGHDT, CDR2 YYEEEE. CDR3 size: 17 residues. CDR3 nucleotide sequence: TGTGCCAGCAGCTCCGACGGGGGGCGCAAGTCAAAGGATGGCTACACCTTC. It is translated as CASSSDGGRKSKDGYTF.

This sequence joins TRBV28 and TRBJ2-7, with TRBD2 as a possible D gene (6 bases). CDR3 size: 16 residues. The germline V gene encodes CDR1 MDHEN and CDR2 SYDVKM. Trimming shortened V by 6 bases and J by 4 bases, and 22 bases separated the two germline ends. The CDR3 loop reads CASRGTDGGRLYEQYF. CDR3 sequence (DNA): TGTGCCAGCAGAGGGACTGACGGGGGTAGACTTTACGAGCAGTACTTC.

J is TRBJ1-1 and V is TRBV9; D gene ambiguous. There are 16 residues in the CDR3. From germline, CDR1 is SGDLS and CDR2 YYNGEE. V was clipped by 0 bases and J by 1 base, with 13 bases between them. Written as DNA, the CDR3 is TGTGCCAGCAGCGTAGCTACGGGCAGACCGAACACTGAAGCTTTCTTT. Amino acid sequence: CASSVATGRPNTEAFF. The variable domain in full, completed from reference TRBV9 and TRBJ1-1, reads DSGVTQTPKHLITATGQRVTLRCSPRSGDLSVYWYQQSLDQGLQFLIQYYNGEERAKGNILERFSAQQFPDLHSELNLSSLELGDSALYFCASSVATGRPNTEAFFGQGTRLTVV.

This clone was observed a handful of times. The V call is TRBV9, the J call TRBJ1-2; a weak D match, TRBD1 (6 bases). The V gene's germline CDR1 is SGDLS and CDR2 YYNGEE. The CDR3 spans 14 residues. The V end was cut by 4 bases, the J end by 4 bases, with 14 bases between. CDR3 loop: CASSTGRDTYGYTF. For the CDR3, the DNA is TGTGCCAGCAGCACAGGCCGGGACACCTATGGCTACACCTTC. Combining the CDR3 with reference TRBV9 and TRBJ1-2 gives the whole variable domain DSGVTQTPKHLITATGQRVTLRCSPRSGDLSVYWYQQSLDQGLQFLIQYYNGEERAKGNILERFSAQQFPDLHSELNLSSLELGDSALYFCASSTGRDTYGYTFGSGTRLTVV.

The V call is TRBV19, the J call TRBJ2-7; D is perhaps TRBD1 (5 bases). Germline CDR1 LNHDA, CDR2 SQIVND (reference sequence). V was clipped by 3 bases and J by 0 bases, with 12 bases between them. CDR3 length: 15 residues. CDR3 loop: CASSISDSRSYEQYF. CDR3 DNA sequence: TGTGCCAGTAGTATTTCCGACAGCCGCTCCTACGAGCAGTACTTC.

V gene TRBV19 combines with J gene TRBJ1-5, with TRBD1 identical over 7 bases. This CDR3 has 14 residues. CDR1 is LNHDA and CDR2 is SQIVND in the germline V gene (reference sequence). V shed 7 bases and J 7 bases; nucleotides not matched to a gene: 10. CDR3 region: CASTRGRRGQPQHF. In nucleotides, the CDR3 is TGTGCCAGTACTAGGGGGCGCAGGGGACAGCCCCAGCATTTT. Looking up the rest from reference TRBV19 and TRBJ1-5 gives the full variable domain: DGGITQSPKYLFRKEGQNVTLSCEQNLNHDAMYWYRQDPGQGLRLIYYSQIVNDFQKGDIAEGYSVSREKKESFPLTVTSAQKNPTAFYLCASTRGRRGQPQHFGDGTRLSIL.